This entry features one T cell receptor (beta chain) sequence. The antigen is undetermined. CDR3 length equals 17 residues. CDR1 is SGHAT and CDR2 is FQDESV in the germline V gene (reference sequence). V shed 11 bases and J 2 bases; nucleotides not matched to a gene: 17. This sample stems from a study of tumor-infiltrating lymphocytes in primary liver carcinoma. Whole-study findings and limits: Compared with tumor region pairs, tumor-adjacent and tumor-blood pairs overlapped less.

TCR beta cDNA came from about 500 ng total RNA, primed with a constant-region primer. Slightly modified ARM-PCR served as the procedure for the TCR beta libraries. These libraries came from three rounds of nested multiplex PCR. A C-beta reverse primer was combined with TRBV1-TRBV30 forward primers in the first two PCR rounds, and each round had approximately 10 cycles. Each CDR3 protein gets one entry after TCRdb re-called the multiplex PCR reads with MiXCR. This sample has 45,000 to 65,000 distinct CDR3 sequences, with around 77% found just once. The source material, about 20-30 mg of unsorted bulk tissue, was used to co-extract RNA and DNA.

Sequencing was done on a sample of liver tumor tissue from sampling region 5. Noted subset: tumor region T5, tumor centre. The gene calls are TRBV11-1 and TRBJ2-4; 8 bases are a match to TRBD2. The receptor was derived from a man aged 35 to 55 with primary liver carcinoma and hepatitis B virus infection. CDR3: CAGGLPGSSGTKNIQYF. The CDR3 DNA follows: TGTGCCGGCGGCTTACCCGGGAGTAGCGGGACCAAAAACATTCAGTACTTC. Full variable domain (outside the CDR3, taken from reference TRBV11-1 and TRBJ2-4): EAEVAQSPRYKITEKSQAVAFWCDPISGHATLYWYRQILGQGPELLVQFQDESVVDDSQLPKDRFSAERLKGVDSTLKIQPAELGDSAMYLCAGGLPGSSGTKNIQYFGAGTRLSVL.